The present entry profiles one TCR beta chain with its context. Its specificity is not known. Only in-frame clones appear in the TCRdb table, and some are missing; sequencing was by immunoSEQ multiplex PCR. This table has around 99,000 clones, 80% to 95% appearing once. The data were obtained in a study of T cell responses to AZD1222 COVID-19 vaccine. Points from the study as a whole: Clonal diversity may have been underestimated, and the donors were mostly white British, with more females than males. Spike-specific TCR repertoires showed rising breadth and depth after two AZD1222 doses. It was only a handful of AZD1222 recipients who were seropositive at baseline.

The clonotype comes from an adult who received the AZD1222 COVID-19 vaccine. The source material was peripheral blood, sampled 28 days after the second AZD1222 dose.

CDR3 protein: CASSLATGGRSYEQYF. The CDR3 DNA is TGTGCCAGCAGCTTAGCCACTGGGGGCAGGTCGTACGAGCAGTACTTC. This chain uses TRBV7-9 with TRBJ2-7, with D perhaps matching TRBD1 (6 bases). The germline CDR1 and CDR2 sequences are SEHNR and FQNEAQ (reference sequence). The V gene lost 0 bases and the J gene lost 4 bases, with 16 bases spanning the gap. CDR3 length: 16 amino acids.